This T cell receptor beta chain stems from a study of metastatic and nonmetastatic thyroid tumors. The wider study: Patients with malignant and benign thyroid disease provided blood and tumor or nodule tissue, whose repertoires were compared. Points from the study as a whole: Reported TCR beta diversity, measured in blood and tumor, was significantly higher for malignant thyroid tumors than for benign nodules.

The sample holds a few counts of this clone. Its antigen is as yet unknown. CDR1 and CDR2 (germline): LGHDT, YNNKEL (reference sequence). This CDR3 region has 13 residues. Between the trimmed V and J ends, which lost 4 bases and 0 bases, there was a span of 6 bases. Per the original methods: Building a distant-metastasis classifier for papillary thyroid cancer drew on CDR3 differences across clinicopathological groups. TCRdb re-analyzed the PCR reads using MiXCR. The V and J calls were not made by the authors but by TCRdb's processing. The repertoire consists of around 15,000 clones, with around 3.8% occurring once and the leading ten covering less than 25%. There were no patients who had received any treatment before thyroid surgery.

This receptor was obtained from a female donor with papillary thyroid cancer or a benign thyroid nodule (not recorded which). Some clones in this sample may be carry-over from other donors' samples. The chain employs TRBV3-1 and TRBJ1-1; D unclear. Input material: tumor tissue. CDR3 DNA sequence: TGTGCCAGCAGCCGGAACATGAACACTGAAGCTTTCTTT. It yields the protein CASSRNMNTEAFF.